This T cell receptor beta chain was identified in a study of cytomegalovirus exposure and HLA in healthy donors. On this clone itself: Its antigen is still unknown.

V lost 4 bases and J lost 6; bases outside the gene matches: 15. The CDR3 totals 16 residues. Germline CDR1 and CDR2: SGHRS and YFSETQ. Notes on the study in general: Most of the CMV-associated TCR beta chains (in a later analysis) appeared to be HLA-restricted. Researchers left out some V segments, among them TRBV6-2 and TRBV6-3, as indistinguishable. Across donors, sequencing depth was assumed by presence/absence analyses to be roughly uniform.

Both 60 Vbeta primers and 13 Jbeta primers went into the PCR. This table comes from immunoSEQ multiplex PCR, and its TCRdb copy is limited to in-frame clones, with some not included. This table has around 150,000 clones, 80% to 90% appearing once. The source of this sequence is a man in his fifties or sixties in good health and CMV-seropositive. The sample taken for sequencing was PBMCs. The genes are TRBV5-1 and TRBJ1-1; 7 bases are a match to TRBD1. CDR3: CASSADSQGLGAEAFF. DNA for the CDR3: TGCGCCAGCAGCGCCGATTCACAGGGGCTGGGCGCTGAAGCTTTCTTT.